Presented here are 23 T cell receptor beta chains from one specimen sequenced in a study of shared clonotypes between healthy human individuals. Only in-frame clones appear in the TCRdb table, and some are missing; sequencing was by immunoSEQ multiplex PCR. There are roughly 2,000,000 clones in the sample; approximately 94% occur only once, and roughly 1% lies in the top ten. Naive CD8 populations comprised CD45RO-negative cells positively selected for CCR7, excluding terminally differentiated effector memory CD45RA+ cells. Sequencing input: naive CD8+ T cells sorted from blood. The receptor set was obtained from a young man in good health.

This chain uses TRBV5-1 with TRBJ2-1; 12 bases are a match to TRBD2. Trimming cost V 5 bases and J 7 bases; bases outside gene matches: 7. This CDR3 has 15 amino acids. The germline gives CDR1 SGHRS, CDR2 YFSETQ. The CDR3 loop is CASSPTSGGLNEQFF. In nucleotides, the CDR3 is TGCGCCAGCAGTCCGACTAGCGGGGGTCTTAATGAGCAGTTCTTC.

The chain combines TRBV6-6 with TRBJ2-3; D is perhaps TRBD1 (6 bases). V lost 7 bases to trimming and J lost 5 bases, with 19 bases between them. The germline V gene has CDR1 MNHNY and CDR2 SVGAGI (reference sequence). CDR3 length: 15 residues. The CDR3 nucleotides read TGTGCCAGCAACCGGGACACCGGTTCAGGAGATACGCAGTATTTT. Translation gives CASNRDTGSGDTQYF.

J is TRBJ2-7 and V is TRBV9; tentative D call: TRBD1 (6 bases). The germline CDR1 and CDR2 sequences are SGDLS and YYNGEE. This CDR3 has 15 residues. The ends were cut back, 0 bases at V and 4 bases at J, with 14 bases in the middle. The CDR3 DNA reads TGTGCCAGCAGCGTAGGGGGGACAAATCTTTACGAGCAGTACTTC. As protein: CASSVGGTNLYEQYF.

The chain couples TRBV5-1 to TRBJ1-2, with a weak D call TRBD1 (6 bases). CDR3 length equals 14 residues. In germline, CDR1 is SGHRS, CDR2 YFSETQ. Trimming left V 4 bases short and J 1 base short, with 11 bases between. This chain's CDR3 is CASSPDSLNYGYTF. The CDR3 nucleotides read TGCGCCAGCAGCCCGGACAGCCTTAACTATGGCTACACCTTC.

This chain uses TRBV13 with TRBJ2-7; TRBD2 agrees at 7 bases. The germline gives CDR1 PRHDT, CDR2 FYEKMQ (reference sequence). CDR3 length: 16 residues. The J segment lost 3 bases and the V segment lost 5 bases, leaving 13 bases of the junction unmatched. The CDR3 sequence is CASSRSSGERGYEQYF. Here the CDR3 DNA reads TGTGCCAGCAGCCGGAGCAGCGGGGAAAGGGGCTACGAGCAGTACTTC. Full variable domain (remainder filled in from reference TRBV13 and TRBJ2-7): AAGVIQSPRHLIKEKRETATLKCYPIPRHDTVYWYQQGPGQDPQFLISFYEKMQSDKGSIPDRFSAQQFSDYHSELNMSSLELGDSALYFCASSRSSGERGYEQYFGPGTRLTVT.

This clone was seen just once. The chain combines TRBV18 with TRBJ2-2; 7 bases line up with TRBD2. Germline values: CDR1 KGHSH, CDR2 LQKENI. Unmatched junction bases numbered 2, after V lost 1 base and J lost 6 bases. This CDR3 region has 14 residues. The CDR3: CASSPREGSGELFF. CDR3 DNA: TGTGCCAGCTCACCACGGGAGGGGTCCGGGGAGCTGTTTTTT.

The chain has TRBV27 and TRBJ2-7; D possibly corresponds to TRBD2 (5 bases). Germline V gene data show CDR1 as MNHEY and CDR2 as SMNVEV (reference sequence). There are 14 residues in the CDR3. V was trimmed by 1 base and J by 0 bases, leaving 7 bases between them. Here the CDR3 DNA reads TGTGCCAGCAGTTTATTCCGGGGCTCCTACGAGCAGTACTTC. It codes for CASSLFRGSYEQYF.

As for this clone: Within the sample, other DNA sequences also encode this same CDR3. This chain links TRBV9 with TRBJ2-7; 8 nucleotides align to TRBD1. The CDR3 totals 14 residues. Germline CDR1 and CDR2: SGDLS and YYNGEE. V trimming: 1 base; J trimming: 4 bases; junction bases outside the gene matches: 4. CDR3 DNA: TGTGCCAGCAGCGTATCAGGGGGCGATTACGAGCAGTACTTC. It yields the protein CASSVSGGDYEQYF.

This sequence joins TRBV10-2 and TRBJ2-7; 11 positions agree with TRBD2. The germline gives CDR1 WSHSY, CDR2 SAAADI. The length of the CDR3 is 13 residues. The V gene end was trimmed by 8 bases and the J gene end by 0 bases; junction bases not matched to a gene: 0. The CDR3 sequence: CASGTSGSYEQYF. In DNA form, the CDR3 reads TGCGCCAGCGGGACTAGCGGCTCCTACGAGCAGTACTTC.

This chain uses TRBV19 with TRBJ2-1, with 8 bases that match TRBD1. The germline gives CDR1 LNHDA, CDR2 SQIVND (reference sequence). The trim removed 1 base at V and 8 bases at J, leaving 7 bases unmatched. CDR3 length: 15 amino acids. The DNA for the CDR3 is TGTGCCAGTAGTATAGGGCAGGGGGCCTTAGATGAGCAGTTCTTC. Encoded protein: CASSIGQGALDEQFF.

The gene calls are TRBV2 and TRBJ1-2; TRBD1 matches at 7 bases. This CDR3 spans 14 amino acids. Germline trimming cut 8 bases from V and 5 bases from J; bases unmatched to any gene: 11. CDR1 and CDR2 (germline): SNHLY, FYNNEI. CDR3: CASGYSGTVYGYTF. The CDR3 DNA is TGTGCCAGCGGGTATTCCGGGACAGTTTATGGCTACACCTTC.

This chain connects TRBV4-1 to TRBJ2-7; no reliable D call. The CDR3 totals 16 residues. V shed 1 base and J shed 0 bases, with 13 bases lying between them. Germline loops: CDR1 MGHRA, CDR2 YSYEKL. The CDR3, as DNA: TGCGCCAGCAGCCAAGCCGCGGCAGAGAGCTCCTACGAGCAGTACTTC. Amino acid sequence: CASSQAAAESSYEQYF.

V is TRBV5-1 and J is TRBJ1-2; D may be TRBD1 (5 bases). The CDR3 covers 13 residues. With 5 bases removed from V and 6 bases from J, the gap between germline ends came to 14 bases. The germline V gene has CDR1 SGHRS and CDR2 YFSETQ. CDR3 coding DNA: TGCGCCAGCAGTCCCACAGGATTCCATGGCTACACCTTC. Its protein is CASSPTGFHGYTF.

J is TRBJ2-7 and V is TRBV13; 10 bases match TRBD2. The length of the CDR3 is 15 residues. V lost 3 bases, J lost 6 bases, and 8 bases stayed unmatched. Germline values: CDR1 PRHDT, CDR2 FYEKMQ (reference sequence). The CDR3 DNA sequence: TGTGCCAGCAGCTTGGGAGCGGGAGGGCCTACCGAGCAGTACTTC. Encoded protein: CASSLGAGGPTEQYF.

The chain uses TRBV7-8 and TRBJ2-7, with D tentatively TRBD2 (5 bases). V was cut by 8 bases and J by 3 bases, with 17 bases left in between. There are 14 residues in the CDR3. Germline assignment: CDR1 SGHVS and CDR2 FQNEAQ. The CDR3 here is CASAGLASRYEQYF. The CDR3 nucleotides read TGTGCCAGCGCCGGGTTAGCGAGCCGCTACGAGCAGTACTTC.

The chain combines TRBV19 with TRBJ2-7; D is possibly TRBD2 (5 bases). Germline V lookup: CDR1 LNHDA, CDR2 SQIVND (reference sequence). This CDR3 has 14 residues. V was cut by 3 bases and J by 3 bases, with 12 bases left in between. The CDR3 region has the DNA TGTGCCAGTAGTATTGGGTTGGGAGTCTACGAGCAGTACTTC. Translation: CASSIGLGVYEQYF.

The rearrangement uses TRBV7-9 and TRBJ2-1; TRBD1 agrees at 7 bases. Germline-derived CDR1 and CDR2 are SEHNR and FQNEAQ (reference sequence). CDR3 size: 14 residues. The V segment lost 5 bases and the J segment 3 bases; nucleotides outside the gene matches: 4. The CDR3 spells CASSRRGIYNEQFF. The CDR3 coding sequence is TGTGCCAGCAGCCGCAGGGGGATCTACAATGAGCAGTTCTTC. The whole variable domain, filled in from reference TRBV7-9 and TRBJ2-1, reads DTGVSQNPRHKITKRGQNVTFRCDPISEHNRLYWYRQTLGQGPEFLTYFQNEAQLEKSRLLSDRFSAERPKGSFSTLEIQRTEQGDSAMYLCASSRRGIYNEQFFGPGTRLTVL.

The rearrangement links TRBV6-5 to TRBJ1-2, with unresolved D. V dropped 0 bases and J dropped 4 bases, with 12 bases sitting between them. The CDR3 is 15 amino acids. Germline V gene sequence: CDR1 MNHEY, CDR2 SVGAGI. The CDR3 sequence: CASSYSTSPSYGYTF. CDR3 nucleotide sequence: TGTGCCAGCAGTTACTCGACCAGCCCCTCCTATGGCTACACCTTC.

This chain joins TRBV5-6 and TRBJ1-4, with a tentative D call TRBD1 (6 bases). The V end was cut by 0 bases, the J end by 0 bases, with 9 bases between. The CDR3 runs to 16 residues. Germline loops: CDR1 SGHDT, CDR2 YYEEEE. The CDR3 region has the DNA TGTGCCAGCAGCTTGGACAGGGTTGCAACTAATGAAAAACTGTTTTTT. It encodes CASSLDRVATNEKLFF.

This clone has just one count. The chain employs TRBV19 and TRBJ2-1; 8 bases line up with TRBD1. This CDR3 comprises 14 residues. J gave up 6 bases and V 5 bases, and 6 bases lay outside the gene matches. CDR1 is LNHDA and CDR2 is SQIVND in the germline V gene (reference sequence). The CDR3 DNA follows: TGTGCCAGTAGTGAAGGACAGGGAGCCAATGAGCAGTTCTTC. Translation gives CASSEGQGANEQFF.

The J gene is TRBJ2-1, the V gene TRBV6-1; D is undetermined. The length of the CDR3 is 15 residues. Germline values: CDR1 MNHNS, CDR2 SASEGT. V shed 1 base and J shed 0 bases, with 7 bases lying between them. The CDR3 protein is CASSEVGLSYNEQFF. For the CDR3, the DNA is TGTGCCAGCAGTGAAGTAGGTCTCTCCTACAATGAGCAGTTCTTC.

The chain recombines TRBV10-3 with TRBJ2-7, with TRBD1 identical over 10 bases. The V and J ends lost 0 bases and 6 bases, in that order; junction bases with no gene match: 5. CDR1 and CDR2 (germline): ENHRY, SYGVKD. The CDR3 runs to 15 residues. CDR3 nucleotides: TGTGCCATCAGTGAGTCCCGGGACAGGGGCGGCGAGCAGTACTTC. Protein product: CAISESRDRGGEQYF.

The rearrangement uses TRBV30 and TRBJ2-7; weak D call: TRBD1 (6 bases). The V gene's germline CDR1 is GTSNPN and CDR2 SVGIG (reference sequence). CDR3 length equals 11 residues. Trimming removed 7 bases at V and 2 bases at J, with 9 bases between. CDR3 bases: TGTGCCTACAGGGATCCCTACGAGCAGTACTTC. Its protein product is CAYRDPYEQYF.